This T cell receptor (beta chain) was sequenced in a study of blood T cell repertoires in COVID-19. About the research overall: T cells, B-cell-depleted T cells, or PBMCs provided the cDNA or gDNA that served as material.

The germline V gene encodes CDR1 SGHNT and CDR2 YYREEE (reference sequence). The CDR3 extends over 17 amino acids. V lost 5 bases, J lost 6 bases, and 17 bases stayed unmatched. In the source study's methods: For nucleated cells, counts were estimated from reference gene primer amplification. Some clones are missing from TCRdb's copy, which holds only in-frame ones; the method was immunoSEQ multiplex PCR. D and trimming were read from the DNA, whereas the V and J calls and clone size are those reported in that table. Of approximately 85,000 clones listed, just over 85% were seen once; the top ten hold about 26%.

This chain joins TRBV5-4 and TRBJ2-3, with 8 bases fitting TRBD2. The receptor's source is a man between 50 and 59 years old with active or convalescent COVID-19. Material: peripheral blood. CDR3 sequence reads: CASRHKFTGGASDTQYF. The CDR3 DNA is TGTGCCAGCAGACATAAGTTTACCGGGGGGGCTTCTGATACGCAGTATTTT.